This is a list of T cell receptor beta chains from one sample in a study of T cell changes during pregnancy in multiple sclerosis. Repertoires were generated with immunoSEQ multiplex PCR, while TCRdb's copy carries only in-frame clones and drops some. Seen here are 30,000 to 35,000 clones, roughly 88% observed once, and the top ten hold approximately 0.76%. The material was CD4+ T cells from peripheral blood mononuclear cells, obtained in the first trimester of pregnancy. These receptor sequences come from a female donor in good health, enrolled as a control in a pregnancy study. Each CDR3 is given with its conserved first and last residue. The order of the fields is J gene, V gene, CDR3 protein.

TRBJ2-5 TRBV18 CASSPKTGGQETQYF
TRBJ1-2 TRBV5-5 CASSLTPGGRSYGYTF
TRBJ1-4 TRBV18 CASSPWGAGTGNGGLFF
TRBJ1-6 TRBV6-5 CASSYGGSNSPLHF
TRBJ2-4 TRBV9 CASSVAAGGSGGIQYF
TRBJ2-6 TRBV30 CAWSRGETGANVLTF
TRBJ2-5 TRBV6-4 CASSETSGGQETQYF
TRBJ1-3 TRBV9 CASSLTPGHLISGNTIYF
TRBJ2-5 TRBV6-6 CASHKSTGDYVETQYF
TRBJ2-7 TRBV5-6 CASSLPSGTTLSYEQYF
TRBJ1-1 TRBV18 CASSPNTGGTEAFF
TRBJ2-1 TRBV5-4 CASSLGTSLLVNEQFF
TRBJ1-2 TRBV11-2 CASSLDQGSYGYTF
TRBJ1-6 TRBV30 CAWSVSRGGSPLHF
TRBJ1-3 TRBV18 CASSPRQVSGNTIYF
TRBJ1-4 TRBV5-1 CASSLQVLGEKLFF
TRBJ1-1 TRBV29-1 CSVFVQGGPKNTEAFF
TRBJ2-2 TRBV11-3 CASRETGEAGELFF
TRBJ1-2 TRBV5-4 CASSLHATGIDGYTF
- TRBV5-1 CASSPRTYYEQYF
TRBJ1-6 TRBV5-1 CASSESSYNSPLHF
TRBJ1-3 TRBV7-8 CASSLVSRSGNTIYF
TRBJ1-5 TRBV19 CASSIPFRQGRLSNQPQHF
TRBJ2-5 TRBV7-3 CASSLISQETQYF
TRBJ1-5 TRBV5-6 CASSQMDRAISNQPQHF
TRBJ2-7 TRBV14 CASSRQTGAYEQYF
TRBJ1-1 TRBV5-1 CASSSPTGGTEAFF
TRBJ2-1 TRBV5-4 CASSKGVHNEQFF
TRBJ1-2 TRBV5-6 CASSLGGLGYGYTF
TRBJ1-5 TRBV19 CASIQGPGGGQPQHF
TRBJ2-4 TRBV18 CASSPQTGLLAKNIQYF
TRBJ2-1 TRBV7-3 CASSSVGGAGGPFDEQFF
TRBJ1-3 TRBV18 CASSRGQETGNTIYF
TRBJ2-7 TRBV30 CACLGDFYEQYF
TRBJ1-2 TRBV2 CASSEMAGANYGYTF
TRBJ1-2 TRBV5-1 CASSIISGTGLYGYTF
TRBJ1-6 TRBV19 CASCLTGITYNSPLHF
TRBJ1-1 TRBV7-8 CASSLSHGLRGRGTEAFF
TRBJ2-5 TRBV2 CASSVAPVETQYF
TRBJ1-1 TRBV5-6 CASSLVTIGHTEAFF
TRBJ2-7 TRBV6-6 CASSNRGYEQYF
TRBJ1-1 TRBV30 CAFYRQGRTEAFF
TRBJ1-1 TRBV7-3 CASSLEANTEAFF
TRBJ1-1 TRBV30 CAWSTDRGLAFF
TRBJ1-2 TRBV30 CAWKPPGRGIGYTF
TRBJ2-2 TRBV18 CASSRTGGSPLNTGELFF
TRBJ2-7 TRBV6-5 CASTRGPQVHEQYF